What follows are 29 T cell receptor beta chains derived from one specimen sequenced in a study of T cell responses to AZD1222 COVID-19 vaccine. Profiling relied on immunoSEQ multiplex PCR, and the TCRdb table lists in-frame clones only, not all of them. The sample has more than 110,000 clones, approximately 90% seen once. Source: peripheral blood, taken on day 0 of AZD1222 vaccination. These receptors were collected from an adult in good health.

The rearrangement uses TRBV21-1 and TRBJ1-5; the D call TRBD1 from the table was never checked on the DNA. TRBV21-1 corresponds to a pseudogene. This CDR3 has 20 amino acids. The CDR3 loop reads CASSLRQGEKYKDSNQPQHF. In nucleotides, the CDR3 is TGTGCCAGCAGCCTACGACAGGGGGAAAAATATAAAGATAGCAATCAGCCCCAGCATTTT.

This clone was found once. This chain connects TRBV14 to TRBJ2-7; D is uncertain. V gave up 3 bases and J gave up 2 bases, with 11 bases separating them. Germline loops: CDR1 SGHDN, CDR2 FVKESK. The CDR3 has 14 amino acids. The CDR3 loop is CASSHRTEPYEQYF. DNA of the CDR3: TGTGCCAGCAGCCACCGAACTGAGCCCTACGAGCAGTACTTC.

The V gene is TRBV5-4, the J gene TRBJ2-6; D remains unclear. Trimming removed 4 bases from V and 0 bases from J, with 11 bases in between. The length of the CDR3 is 16 residues. The germline V gene has CDR1 SGHNT and CDR2 YYREEE (reference sequence). The CDR3 nucleotides are TGTGCCAGCAGCAAAGGACGCTCCTCTGGGGCCAACGTCCTGACTTTC. It translates to CASSKGRSSGANVLTF.

The rearrangement links TRBV10-3 to TRBJ2-1, with a weak D call TRBD1 (7 bases). V was shortened by 11 bases and J by 3 bases, with 20 bases between the two germline ends. The CDR3 is made up of 15 amino acids. Per germline, CDR1 ENHRY and CDR2 SYGVKD. CDR3 sequence: CAVSRGVILYNEQFF. CDR3 DNA: TGTGCCGTGTCCAGGGGGGTGATTCTCTACAATGAGCAGTTCTTC.

The J gene is TRBJ1-1, the V gene TRBV29-1; D call uncertain. V gave up 5 bases and J gave up 8 bases, with 21 bases separating them. CDR1 and CDR2 (germline): SQVTM, ANQGSEA. The CDR3 runs to 14 residues. CDR3 coding DNA: TGCAGCGTTCCCCGCGACCGGTCGGGGAGCGAAGCTTTCTTT. Amino acids: CSVPRDRSGSEAFF.

Turning to this clone: One junction end disagrees with the germline gene, perhaps due to a read error. The chain carries TRBV7-9 and TRBJ1-1; TRBD1 agrees at 8 bases. Germline assignment: CDR1 SEHNR and CDR2 FQNEAQ (reference sequence). The CDR3 has 14 residues. The CDR3 DNA sequence: TGTGCCAGCAGCCGACAGGGGTGGAACACTGGAGCTTTCTTT. It specifies CASSRQGWNTGAFF. The full variable domain, in which reference TRBV7-9 and TRBJ1-1 provide the parts outside the CDR3, is DTGVSQNPRHKITKRGQNVTFRCDPISEHNRLYWYRQTLGQGPEFLTYFQNEAQLEKSRLLSDRFSAERPKGSFSTLEIQRTEQGDSAMYLCASSRQGWNTGAFFGQGTRLTVV.

The V gene is TRBV5-6, the J gene TRBJ1-5, with D possibly being TRBD1 (5 bases). Germline CDR1 and CDR2: SGHDT and YYEEEE. V was cut by 2 bases and J by 5 bases, with 14 bases left in between. The CDR3 has 15 amino acids. CDR3 nucleotides: TGTGCCAGCAGCTTCGGGACGAGTCCGGATCAGCCCCAGCATTTT. This translates into CASSFGTSPDQPQHF.

The rearrangement joins TRBV5-1 to TRBJ1-2, with TRBD1 matching over 8 bases. CDR1 is SGHRS, CDR2 YFSETQ, per germline. V dropped 3 bases and J dropped 2; count of bases not matched to a gene: 6. The CDR3 covers 15 residues. The CDR3 DNA sequence: TGCGCCAGCAGCTGGGGGGGACAGGACAACTATGGCTACACCTTC. Protein: CASSWGGQDNYGYTF.

The chain couples TRBV27 to TRBJ1-2; TRBD1 might be the D (5 bases). The germline CDR1 and CDR2 sequences are MNHEY and SMNVEV (reference sequence). The CDR3 has 14 residues. Trimming shortened V by 3 bases and J by 4 bases, and 12 bases separated the two germline ends. The CDR3 region is CASSLKGNFYGYTF. CDR3 coding DNA: TGTGCCAGCAGTTTGAAGGGGAACTTCTATGGCTACACCTTC.

This clone was observed a single time. The chain has TRBV6-5 and TRBJ1-1; D might be TRBD1 (6 bases). The CDR3 covers 16 residues. The V gene's germline CDR1 is MNHEY and CDR2 SVGAGI. Trimming stripped 0 bases from V and 1 base from J, with 12 bases between. In nucleotides, the CDR3 is TGTGCCAGCAGTTACTCGGCCGGGACACCGAACACTGAAGCTTTCTTT. This gives the protein CASSYSAGTPNTEAFF.

V is TRBV6-1 and J is TRBJ2-3, with 11 nucleotides matching TRBD2. Germline-derived CDR1 and CDR2 are MNHNS and SASEGT. The trim removed 4 bases at V and 0 bases at J, leaving 3 bases unmatched. CDR3 size: 16 residues. The CDR3 nucleotides read TGTGCCAGCAGTGTATCTAGCGGGGGGAGCACAGATACGCAGTATTTT. Protein: CASSVSSGGSTDTQYF.

This chain connects TRBV5-4 to TRBJ2-1, with 7 bases matching TRBD2. Germline V gene lookup returns CDR1 SGHNT and CDR2 YYREEE (reference sequence). The CDR3 has 15 residues. The junction had 9 bases not matched to a gene; V was cut back by 1 base and J by 8 bases. The CDR3 loop is CASSLREDARDEQFF. DNA for the CDR3: TGTGCCAGCAGCTTGCGGGAGGATGCCAGGGATGAGCAGTTCTTC.

This chain's CDR3 is CASSPELGQGGNYEQYF. The DNA of the CDR3 is TGTGCCAGCAGCCCAGAATTGGGACAGGGGGGCAACTACGAGCAGTACTTC. This chain connects TRBV14 to TRBJ2-7; 11 positions match TRBD1. The germline V gene has CDR1 SGHDN and CDR2 FVKESK. The CDR3 has 17 residues. Losses at the gene ends were 4 bases for V and 3 bases for J; bases not matched to a gene: 11.

V is TRBV6-1 and J is TRBJ2-5; TRBD1 is a possible D gene (6 bases). Germline CDR1 MNHNS, CDR2 SASEGT. The CDR3 is 14 residues long. V lost 3 bases, J lost 1 base, and 9 bases lay in between. In DNA, the CDR3 is TGTGCCAGCAGTGAGGAACAGGGCCAAGAGACCCAGTACTTC. Its protein is CASSEEQGQETQYF.

The chain is built from TRBV12-3 or TRBV12-4 and TRBJ2-1, with D perhaps matching TRBD2 (5 bases). V was clipped by 7 bases and J by 9 bases, with 16 bases between them. The CDR3 has 13 residues. The CDR3 reads CASNEGRPGEQFF. In DNA form, the CDR3 reads TGTGCCAGCAACGAGGGCCGACCAGGTGAGCAGTTCTTC.

V and J are TRBV10-3 and TRBJ2-3; tentatively, D is TRBD1 or TRBD2 (5 bases each). The CDR3 runs to 14 residues. Germline values: CDR1 ENHRY, CDR2 SYGVKD. Deletions cut 10 bases from V and 5 bases from J, with 19 bases between. In DNA form, the CDR3 reads TGTGCCACCCAAATGGGACCGACGGTAGATACGCAGTATTTT. This gives the protein CATQMGPTVDTQYF.

This clone occurred once. CDR3 DNA: TGCAGCGTTAACAGGCTTGACACTGAAGCTTTCTTT. Its translation: CSVNRLDTEAFF. The V and J genes are TRBV29-1 and TRBJ1-1, with D tentatively TRBD1 (5 bases). The ends were cut back, 5 bases at V and 3 bases at J, with 10 bases in the middle. The germline V gene has CDR1 SQVTM and CDR2 ANQGSEA. This CDR3 has 12 amino acids.

J is TRBJ2-1 and V is TRBV6-5; 7 bases are shared with TRBD2. Looked up from germline, CDR1 is MNHEY and CDR2 is SVGAGI. The CDR3 runs to 16 residues. J was trimmed by 0 bases and V by 2 bases; bases with no gene match: 4. CDR3 sequence (DNA): TGTGCCAGCAGTTACGGGGGAGGGCCCTCCTACAATGAGCAGTTCTTC. Its protein product is CASSYGGGPSYNEQFF.

This chain links TRBV7-8 with TRBJ1-4, with TRBD1 matching 7 bases. CDR3 length: 16 amino acids. In germline, CDR1 is SGHVS, CDR2 FQNEAQ. V dropped 4 bases and J dropped 3; count of bases not matched to a gene: 8. CDR3 region: CASSSRGGSPNEKLFF. For the CDR3, the DNA is TGTGCCAGCAGCTCCAGGGGGGGGAGCCCTAATGAAAAACTGTTTTTT.

This sequence joins TRBV7-9 and TRBJ1-1; TRBD1 matches 10 bases. CDR1 SEHNR and CDR2 FQNEAQ come from the germline V gene (reference sequence). V was clipped by 8 bases and J by 3 bases; unmatched bases: 6. This CDR3 is built from 14 residues. The CDR3 bases are TGTGCCAGCGACAGGGGGCTTTCGGACACTGAAGCTTTCTTT. This gives the protein CASDRGLSDTEAFF.

This chain connects TRBV4-1 to TRBJ2-7; 8 nucleotides line up with TRBD1. The CDR3 runs 15 residues. Trimming took 2 bases from V and 0 from J; bases not matched to a gene: 3. Per the germline V gene, CDR1 is MGHRA and CDR2 is YSYEKL. CDR3: CASSQTGGSSYEQYF. CDR3 DNA: TGCGCCAGCAGCCAAACAGGGGGGAGCTCCTACGAGCAGTACTTC.

This rearrangement joins TRBV7-9 to TRBJ2-1; D remains unclear. Trimming removed 4 bases at V and 9 bases at J, with 19 bases between. This CDR3 has 15 amino acids. CDR1 and CDR2 from the germline V gene are SEHNR and FQNEAQ (reference sequence). The CDR3 nucleotides are TGTGCCAGCAGCTCCACCCTCGGCGCCCTCGGTGAGCAGTTCTTC. Protein product: CASSSTLGALGEQFF.

V usage is TRBV5-5 and J usage is TRBJ2-5; D perhaps matches TRBD2 (6 bases). Germline loops: CDR1 SGHKS, CDR2 YYEKEE (reference sequence). V lost 4 bases, J lost 2 bases, and 9 bases lay in between. The CDR3 loop spans 13 amino acids. The CDR3 nucleotides are TGTGCCAGCAGCCGGGACTGGCAAGAGACCCAGTACTTC. This sequence encodes CASSRDWQETQYF.

The V gene is TRBV6-4, the J gene TRBJ1-5; 7 bases match TRBD1. Germline-derived CDR1 and CDR2 are MRHNA and SNTAGT. The length of the CDR3 is 14 residues. Losses at the gene ends were 6 bases for V and 7 bases for J; bases not matched to a gene: 9. In nucleotides, the CDR3 is TGTGCCAGCAGCCCCGGACAGGCAGAGCAGCCCCAGCATTTT. This sequence encodes CASSPGQAEQPQHF.

The chain employs TRBV25-1 and TRBJ2-5; 7 positions agree with TRBD2. Trimming removed 5 bases from V and 2 bases from J; junction bases left unmatched: 5. CDR1 and CDR2 (germline): MGHDK, SYGVNS. The CDR3 has 14 residues. CDR3 amino acids: CASSWGGGQETQYF. The CDR3 DNA sequence: TGTGCCAGCAGTTGGGGGGGAGGGCAAGAGACCCAGTACTTC. Together with reference TRBV25-1 and TRBJ2-5, the CDR3 gives the full variable domain: EADIYQTPRYLVIGTGKKITLECSQTMGHDKMYWYQQDPGMELHLIHYSYGVNSTEKGDLSSESTVSRIRTEHFPLTLESARPSHTSQYLCASSWGGGQETQYFGPGTRLLVL.

This rearrangement joins TRBV20-1 to TRBJ2-1; TRBD2 aligns across 8 bases. This CDR3 comprises 14 residues. From germline, CDR1 is DFQATT and CDR2 SNEGSKA (reference sequence). The V segment lost 3 bases and the J segment 2 bases; nucleotides outside the gene matches: 3. The CDR3 bases are TGCAGTGCTAGTCAGGGACTAGCCTACAATGAGCAGTTCTTC. Its translation is CSASQGLAYNEQFF.

In nucleotides, the CDR3 is TGTGCCACCAAGAAAATCATAGCTAACTATGGCTACACCTTC. Amino acids: CATKKIIANYGYTF. The V and J genes are TRBV28 and TRBJ1-2; D remains ambiguous. Trimming stripped 10 bases from V and 0 bases from J, with 15 bases between. The CDR3 is made up of 14 amino acids. CDR1 and CDR2 (germline): MDHEN, SYDVKM.

V usage is TRBV6-2 or TRBV6-3 and J usage is TRBJ2-3, with 9 bases fitting TRBD2. V lost 2 bases and J lost 1; bases outside the gene matches: 4. The CDR3 totals 16 residues. Germline V lookup: CDR1 MNHEY, CDR2 SVGEGT. The CDR3 region has the DNA TGTGCCAGCAGTTACGGGAGGACTAGCGGCACAGATACGCAGTATTTT. Translating it yields CASSYGRTSGTDTQYF.

The chain carries TRBV4-1 and TRBJ1-2; D is unresolved. The ends were cut back, 1 base at V and 4 bases at J, with 16 bases in the middle. The CDR3 extends over 16 amino acids. Germline lookup yields CDR1 MGHRA and CDR2 YSYEKL. The DNA for the CDR3 is TGCGCCAGCAGCCAAGTACTTGATCGTATGGGCTATGGCTACACCTTC. It translates to CASSQVLDRMGYGYTF.